This T cell receptor beta chain came from a study of blood T cell repertoires in COVID-19. Only in-frame clones appear in the TCRdb table, and some are missing; sequencing was by immunoSEQ multiplex PCR. In the table there are about 500,000 clones, around 90% of which are singletons. The ends were cut back, 4 bases at V and 3 bases at J, with 12 bases in the middle. The germline V gene encodes CDR1 GTSNPN and CDR2 SVGIG (reference sequence). The CDR3 sequence is 13 residues long. Two consecutive negative NP/OP PCR tests, clearance, or resolved symptoms defined Cohort 3 recovery. The chain employs TRBV30 and TRBJ1-1; unclear D gene. Material for sequencing was PBMCs or T cells enriched from blood (not recorded which). This TCR came from a woman under 30 who had recovered from COVID-19. The CDR3, as DNA: TGTGCCTGGATGAGGTTCGGGGACACTGAAGCTTTCTTT. It yields the protein CAWMRFGDTEAFF.